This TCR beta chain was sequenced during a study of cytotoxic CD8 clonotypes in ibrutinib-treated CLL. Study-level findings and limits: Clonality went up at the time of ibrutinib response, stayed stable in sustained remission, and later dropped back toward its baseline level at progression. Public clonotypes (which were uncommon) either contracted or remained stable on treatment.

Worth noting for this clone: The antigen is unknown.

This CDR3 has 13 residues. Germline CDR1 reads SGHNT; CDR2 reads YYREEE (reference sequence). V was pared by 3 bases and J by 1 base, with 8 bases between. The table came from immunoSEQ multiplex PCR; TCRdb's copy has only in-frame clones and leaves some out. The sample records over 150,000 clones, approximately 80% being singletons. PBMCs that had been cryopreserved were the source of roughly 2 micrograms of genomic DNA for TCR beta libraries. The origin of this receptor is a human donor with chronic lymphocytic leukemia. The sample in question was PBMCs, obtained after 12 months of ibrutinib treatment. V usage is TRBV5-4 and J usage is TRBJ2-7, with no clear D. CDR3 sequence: CASSSTRSYEQYF. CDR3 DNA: TGTGCCAGCAGCTCAACCCGTTCCTACGAGCAGTACTTC.